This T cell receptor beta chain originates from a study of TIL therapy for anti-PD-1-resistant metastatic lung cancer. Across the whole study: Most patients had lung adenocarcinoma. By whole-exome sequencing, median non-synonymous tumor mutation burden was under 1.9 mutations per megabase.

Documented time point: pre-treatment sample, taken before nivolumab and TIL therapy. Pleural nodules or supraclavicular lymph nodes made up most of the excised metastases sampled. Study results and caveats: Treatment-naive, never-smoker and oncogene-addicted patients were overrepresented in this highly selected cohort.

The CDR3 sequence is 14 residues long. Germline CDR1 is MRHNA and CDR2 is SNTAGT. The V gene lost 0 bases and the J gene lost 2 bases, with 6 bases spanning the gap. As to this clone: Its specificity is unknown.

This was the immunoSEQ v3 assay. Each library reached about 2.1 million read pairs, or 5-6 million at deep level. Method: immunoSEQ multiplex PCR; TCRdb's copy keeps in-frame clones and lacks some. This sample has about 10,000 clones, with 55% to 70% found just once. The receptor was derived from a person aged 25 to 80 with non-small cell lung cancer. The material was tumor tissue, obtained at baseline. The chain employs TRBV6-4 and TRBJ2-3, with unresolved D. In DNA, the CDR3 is TGTGCCAGCAGTGACTCGGGTATCACAGATACGCAGTATTTT. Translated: CASSDSGITDTQYF.